The 13 T cell receptor beta chains listed next were all sequenced from one sample in a study of CD8 T cells in ankylosing spondylitis. MiXCR, applied by TCRdb to the 5' RACE reads, yields one record per CDR3 protein. The sample has approximately 220,000 distinct CDR3 sequences, around a quarter seen once. Sequenced sample: blood, either unsorted or a sorted T cell fraction (not recorded which). The receptors come from a male donor with ankylosing spondylitis or in good health (not recorded which).

In this sample, this clonotype turned up many times. The CDR3, as DNA: TGTGCCAGCAGCGACGGACTAGCGGGATCGTACGAGCAGTACTTC. Protein product: CASSDGLAGSYEQYF. V and J are TRBV6-1 and TRBJ2-7; 12 bases agree with TRBD2. The CDR3 spans 15 residues. Germline trimming cut 6 bases from V and 4 bases from J; bases unmatched to any gene: 7. Germline CDR1 reads MNHNS; CDR2 reads SASEGT.

About this clonotype: A much bigger clone sits one base away, suggesting this may be a read error. V and J are TRBV9 and TRBJ1-2; D not resolved. The CDR3 contains 15 residues. Germline V gene data show CDR1 as SGDLS and CDR2 as YYNGEE. CDR3 sequence reads: CASSVELDGRSGYPF. CDR3 DNA sequence: TGTGCCAGCAGCGTGGAGCTCGACGGTCGTAGTGGCTACCCCTTC.

This rearrangement joins TRBV20-1 to TRBJ2-5; the match to TRBD2 covers 7 bases. Germline CDR1 DFQATT, CDR2 SNEGSKA (reference sequence). V lost 3 bases to trimming and J lost 0 bases; unmatched junction nucleotides: 10. The CDR3 runs 16 residues. The CDR3, as DNA: TGCAGTGCTAGTTCCCAACTGGCGGGGGACCAAGAGACCCAGTACTTC. Translation: CSASSQLAGDQETQYF.

This clonotype was seen repeatedly, ten times or more. V gene TRBV10-1 combines with J gene TRBJ2-1; 9 nucleotides match TRBD1. Germline-derived CDR1 and CDR2 are WNHNN and SYGVQD (reference sequence). The CDR3 spans 16 residues. The ends lost 6 bases at V and 3 bases at J; junction bases unmatched: 9. The CDR3 region is CASRHRGRPLYNEQFF. CDR3 sequence (DNA): TGCGCCAGCAGACACAGGGGGCGCCCCCTCTACAATGAGCAGTTCTTC.

This clonotype was seen repeatedly, ten times or more. The chain employs TRBV4-3 and TRBJ1-2, with 8 bases matching TRBD1. Per the germline V gene, CDR1 is LGHNA and CDR2 is YSLEER. The V segment lost 0 bases and the J segment 5 bases; nucleotides outside the gene matches: 5. The CDR3 totals 15 residues. The DNA of the CDR3 is TGCGCCAGCAGCCAAGATGTGCAGGGGGCTTATGGCTACACCTTC. It yields the protein CASSQDVQGAYGYTF.

The chain carries TRBV20-1 and TRBJ2-5; weak D call: TRBD1 (6 bases). The germline V gene encodes CDR1 DFQATT and CDR2 SNEGSKA (reference sequence). Trimming took 5 bases from V and 2 from J, leaving 9 bases between them. This CDR3 contains 12 residues. DNA of the CDR3: TGCAGTGCTGCAAGGGGGCAAGAGACCCAGTACTTC. Residues: CSAARGQETQYF.

The rearrangement joins TRBV20-1 to TRBJ1-1; 11 nucleotides line up with TRBD1. Germline V gives CDR1 DFQATT, CDR2 SNEGSKA (reference sequence). V was clipped by 8 bases and J by 11 bases; unmatched bases: 13. The CDR3 is 13 amino acids. The chain's CDR3 is CSPGTGGQNEAFF. In DNA form, the CDR3 reads TGCAGTCCAGGGACAGGGGGTCAAAACGAGGCTTTCTTT.

The genes are TRBV29-1 and TRBJ2-1; D gene unclear. The CDR3 extends over 10 amino acids. Trimming left V 4 bases short and J 6 bases short, with 4 bases between. Germline V gene data show CDR1 as SQVTM and CDR2 as ANQGSEA. CDR3 loop: CSVGPNEQFF. CDR3 DNA sequence: TGCAGCGTTGGCCCCAATGAGCAGTTCTTC.

At least ten counts were recorded for this clonotype. This chain links TRBV19 with TRBJ2-7; maybe TRBD2 (5 bases). Germline values: CDR1 LNHDA, CDR2 SQIVND (reference sequence). The CDR3 is made up of 13 amino acids. V was shortened by 8 bases and J by 0 bases, with 11 bases between the two germline ends. The CDR3 loop is CASSPGDSYEQYF. The DNA for the CDR3 is TGTGCCAGTTCGCCCGGGGACTCCTACGAGCAGTACTTC.

This chain joins TRBV5-1 and TRBJ2-3, with 7 positions matching TRBD2. CDR1 is SGHRS and CDR2 is YFSETQ in the germline V gene. The CDR3 length is 15 residues. J lost 4 bases, V lost 1 base, and 6 bases had no gene match. The DNA for the CDR3 is TGCGCCAGCAGCTTGCAAGCGGGAACCGCAGATACGCAGTATTTT. Amino acids: CASSLQAGTADTQYF.

This clonotype was seen many times. The chain has TRBV10-2 and TRBJ1-3; D not certain. This CDR3 is 12 amino acids long. V lost 8 bases, J lost 6 bases, and 11 bases lay in between. Germline CDR1 WSHSY, CDR2 SAAADI. In nucleotides, the CDR3 is TGCGCCAGCGGAGACCTTATAAACACCATATATTTT. Its protein is CASGDLINTIYF.

This clonotype was detected only a few times. J is TRBJ2-7 and V is TRBV3-1, with D possibly TRBD1 on 6 matching bases. The CDR3 contains 15 residues. V lost 5 bases and J 4 bases, leaving 18 bases between the germline ends. The germline V gene encodes CDR1 LGHDT and CDR2 YNNKEL (reference sequence). In DNA form, the CDR3 reads TGTGCCAGCAGCAAGGGGCCGTCAGGGGCGTACGAGCAGTACTTC. This gives the protein CASSKGPSGAYEQYF.

Many counts were recorded for this clonotype. The gene calls are TRBV9 and TRBJ1-6; 10 bases match TRBD1. The CDR3 loop spans 15 amino acids. With 2 bases clipped from V and 9 bases from J, the junction kept 5 bases outside the gene matches. CDR1 SGDLS and CDR2 YYNGEE come from the germline V gene. The DNA for the CDR3 is TGTGCCAGCAGCGTGACGGGACAGGGGTTTTCACCCCTCCACTTT. It yields the protein CASSVTGQGFSPLHF.